This TCR beta chain was observed in a study of shared clonotypes between healthy human individuals. V dropped 0 bases and J dropped 7 bases, with 11 bases sitting between them. The CDR3 runs to 13 residues. Germline values: CDR1 SGHNT, CDR2 YYREEE (reference sequence). The assay was immunoSEQ multiplex PCR, and TCRdb's table has in-frame clones only and misses some. Of around 2,100,000 clones detected, roughly 94% appear once; the ten largest clones hold around 1%. Naive CD8 isolation took CD45RO-negative cells positively selected for CCR7 and excluded terminally differentiated effector memory CD45RA+ cells.

The receptor's source is a man between 18 and 35 years old in good health. The specimen was naive CD8+ T cells sorted from blood. The V gene is TRBV5-4, the J gene TRBJ2-7; the D is unclear. The CDR3 DNA reads TGTGCCAGCAGCTTGGGGCAGCTCCCTGAGCAGTACTTC. Protein product: CASSLGQLPEQYF.